A selection of T cell receptor beta chains follows, all from one sample in a study of identical twins. Via MiXCR, TCRdb re-called the 5' RACE reads, giving one row per CDR3 protein. The table has around 1.7 million distinct CDR3 sequences, less than 35% seen once. Sample: cord blood. The receptor source for this set is a newborn girl in good health. The CDR3 runs from the conserved cysteine through the conserved F or W. A D gene is named only where the DNA matches it firmly. Size values are once, few and many counts, or a class for expanded clones, and some rows have none.

V gene: TRBV12-3/TRBV12-4; J gene: TRBJ2-3; clone size: few; D gene: NA; CDR3 protein: CASSKRGPGTDTQYF; CDR3 DNA: TGTGCCAGCAGTAAACGGGGGCCAGGCACAGATACGCAGTATTTT
V gene: TRBV5-1; J gene: TRBJ2-5; clone size: NA; D gene: NA; CDR3 protein: CASSNGPGLQTNEQYF; CDR3 DNA: TGCGCCAGCAGCAACGGACCGGGACTCCAAACCAATGAGCAGTACTTC
V gene: TRBV28; J gene: TRBJ1-4; clone size: few; D gene: NA; CDR3 protein: CASRGWVTNEKLFF; CDR3 DNA: TGTGCCAGCAGGGGATGGGTAACTAATGAAAAACTGTTTTTT
V gene: TRBV12-3/TRBV12-4; J gene: TRBJ2-1; clone size: NA; D gene: TRBD2; CDR3 protein: CASSLGTRETQFF; CDR3 DNA: TGTGCCAGCAGTTTAGGGACTAGAGAGACCCAGTTCTTC
V gene: TRBV20-1; J gene: TRBJ2-7; clone size: NA; D gene: TRBD2; CDR3 protein: CSARDWETSGSWEQYF; CDR3 DNA: TGCAGTGCTAGAGATTGGGAAACTAGCGGATCCTGGGAGCAGTACTTC
V gene: TRBV4-1; J gene: TRBJ2-7; clone size: few; D gene: TRBD1; CDR3 protein: CASSPVPGTGVTYEQYF; CDR3 DNA: TGCGCCAGCAGCCCTGTACCCGGGACAGGGGTTACTTACGAGCAGTACTTC
V gene: TRBV27; J gene: TRBJ2-7; clone size: few; D gene: NA; CDR3 protein: CASSLKGRAYEQYF; CDR3 DNA: TGTGCCAGCAGTCTAAAAGGGCGGGCCTACGAGCAGTACTTC
V gene: TRBV25-1; J gene: TRBJ2-1; clone size: few; D gene: NA; CDR3 protein: CASRERGPSGVNEQFF; CDR3 DNA: TGTGCCAGCAGAGAAAGGGGACCTTCGGGAGTCAATGAGCAGTTCTTC
V gene: TRBV12-3/TRBV12-4; J gene: TRBJ2-7; clone size: NA; D gene: TRBD2; CDR3 protein: CASTGTTSWEQYF; CDR3 DNA: TGTGCCAGCACCGGGACTACCTCTTGGGAGCAGTACTTC
V gene: TRBV7-9; J gene: TRBJ1-4; clone size: NA; D gene: TRBD1; CDR3 protein: CASRESPGTANEKLFF; CDR3 DNA: TGTGCCAGCAGGGAATCCCCCGGGACAGCCAATGAAAAACTGTTTTTT
V gene: TRBV4-1; J gene: TRBJ2-1; clone size: NA; D gene: TRBD2; CDR3 protein: CASSQDPTSGRAYNEQFF; CDR3 DNA: TGCGCCAGCAGCCAGGATCCGACTAGCGGGAGGGCCTACAATGAGCAGTTCTTC
V gene: TRBV21-1; J gene: TRBJ2-7; clone size: few; D gene: NA; CDR3 protein: CASSNGWTGQTDEQYF; CDR3 DNA: TGTGCCAGCAGCAATGGATGGACAGGGCAAACCGACGAGCAGTACTTC
V gene: TRBV15; J gene: TRBJ1-1; clone size: NA; D gene: NA; CDR3 protein: CATSRDRSGAFF; CDR3 DNA: TGTGCCACCAGCAGAGATCGGTCAGGGGCTTTCTTT
V gene: TRBV12-3/TRBV12-4; J gene: TRBJ2-7; clone size: once; D gene: NA; CDR3 protein: CASSLVGRSHEQYF; CDR3 DNA: TGTGCCAGCAGTTTAGTGGGACGGTCCCACGAGCAGTACTTC
V gene: TRBV3-1; J gene: TRBJ1-4; clone size: NA; D gene: NA; CDR3 protein: CASSLSSEKLFF; CDR3 DNA: TGTGCCAGCAGCCTCTCGTCTGAAAAACTGTTTTTT
V gene: TRBV3-1; J gene: TRBJ1-4; clone size: NA; D gene: NA; CDR3 protein: CASSPRDRENEKLFF; CDR3 DNA: TGTGCCAGCAGTCCCCGGGACCGGGAGAATGAAAAACTGTTTTTT
V gene: TRBV6-2/TRBV6-3; J gene: TRBJ2-1; clone size: few; D gene: TRBD2; CDR3 protein: CASSPPPGLAGGTSSYNEQFF; CDR3 DNA: TGTGCCAGCAGTCCGCCGCCGGGACTAGCGGGAGGTACAAGCTCCTACAATGAGCAGTTCTTC
V gene: TRBV20-1; J gene: TRBJ2-6; clone size: few; D gene: NA; CDR3 protein: CSATGQGANVLTF; CDR3 DNA: TGCAGTGCCACAGGGCAAGGGGCCAACGTCCTGACTTTC
V gene: TRBV20-1; J gene: TRBJ1-5; clone size: NA; D gene: NA; CDR3 protein: CSARIQGSNQPQHF; CDR3 DNA: TGCAGTGCTAGAATACAGGGTAGCAATCAGCCCCAGCATTTT
V gene: TRBV10-3; J gene: TRBJ1-1; clone size: NA; D gene: TRBD1; CDR3 protein: CAISESWDRAAFF; CDR3 DNA: TGTGCCATCAGTGAGTCTTGGGACAGGGCCGCTTTCTTT
V gene: TRBV21-1; J gene: TRBJ1-2; clone size: many; D gene: NA; CDR3 protein: CASSKEGGNYGYTF; CDR3 DNA: TGTGCCAGCAGCAAAGAGGGCGGTAACTATGGCTACACCTTC
V gene: TRBV20-1; J gene: TRBJ2-7; clone size: NA; D gene: TRBD2; CDR3 protein: CSAPTSDSYEQYF; CDR3 DNA: TGCAGTGCCCCGACTAGCGACTCCTACGAGCAGTACTTC
V gene: TRBV4-2; J gene: TRBJ2-1; clone size: few; D gene: TRBD2; CDR3 protein: CASSQITSGRANEQFF; CDR3 DNA: TGTGCCAGCAGCCAAATCACTAGCGGGAGGGCCAATGAGCAGTTCTTC
V gene: TRBV27; J gene: TRBJ1-2; clone size: NA; D gene: NA; CDR3 protein: CASSLSTGRYNYGYTF; CDR3 DNA: TGTGCCAGCAGTTTATCGACGGGGCGATATAACTATGGCTACACCTTC
V gene: TRBV5-1; J gene: TRBJ2-3; clone size: few; D gene: TRBD1; CDR3 protein: CASSLVGQGMGTDTQYF; CDR3 DNA: TGCGCCAGCAGCTTGGTCGGACAGGGTATGGGCACAGATACGCAGTATTTT
V gene: TRBV3-1; J gene: TRBJ2-2; clone size: NA; D gene: TRBD2; CDR3 protein: CASSQELAGGDTGELFF; CDR3 DNA: TGTGCCAGCAGCCAAGAATTAGCGGGGGGAGACACCGGGGAGCTGTTTTTT
V gene: TRBV20-1; J gene: TRBJ2-5; clone size: NA; D gene: TRBD1; CDR3 protein: CSAADRVYQETQYF; CDR3 DNA: TGCAGTGCGGCTGACAGGGTGTACCAAGAGACCCAGTACTTC
V gene: TRBV6-1; J gene: TRBJ2-4; clone size: NA; D gene: TRBD1; CDR3 protein: CASSENRGKNIQYF; CDR3 DNA: TGTGCCAGCAGTGAAAACAGGGGGAAAAACATTCAGTACTTC
V gene: TRBV6-1; J gene: TRBJ1-4; clone size: once; D gene: TRBD1; CDR3 protein: CASSVRDRGDGKLFF; CDR3 DNA: TGTGCCAGCAGTGTACGGGACAGGGGGGATGGAAAACTGTTTTTT
V gene: TRBV11-2; J gene: TRBJ2-5; clone size: NA; D gene: NA; CDR3 protein: CASSLPRNLWAGRGETQYF; CDR3 DNA: TGTGCCAGCAGCTTACCTCGTAATTTGTGGGCAGGGAGAGGGGAGACCCAGTACTTC
V gene: TRBV20-1; J gene: TRBJ2-7; clone size: NA; D gene: TRBD2; CDR3 protein: CSALSGVAYNEQYF; CDR3 DNA: TGCAGTGCTCTCAGCGGGGTCGCCTACAATGAGCAGTACTTC
V gene: TRBV7-6; J gene: TRBJ1-1; clone size: few; D gene: NA; CDR3 protein: CASSSLVTDEAFF; CDR3 DNA: TGTGCCAGCAGCTCCCTAGTTACAGACGAAGCTTTCTTT
V gene: TRBV12-3/TRBV12-4; J gene: TRBJ1-5; clone size: few; D gene: TRBD1; CDR3 protein: CASSTQGNSNQPQHF; CDR3 DNA: TGTGCCAGCAGTACACAGGGGAATAGCAATCAGCCCCAGCATTTT
V gene: TRBV6-6; J gene: TRBJ2-3; clone size: NA; D gene: NA; CDR3 protein: CASTKGGASTTDTQYF; CDR3 DNA: TGTGCCAGCACCAAAGGGGGGGCTAGCACGACAGATACGCAGTATTTT
V gene: TRBV6-5; J gene: TRBJ2-7; clone size: NA; D gene: TRBD2; CDR3 protein: CASSSDKSSGRPSYEQYF; CDR3 DNA: TGTGCCAGCAGTTCGGACAAATCTAGCGGGAGGCCCTCCTACGAGCAGTACTTC
V gene: TRBV7-2; J gene: TRBJ2-3; clone size: few; D gene: NA; CDR3 protein: CASSLAGPRDTQYF; CDR3 DNA: TGTGCCAGCAGCTTAGCGGGACCGAGAGATACGCAGTATTTT
V gene: TRBV12-3/TRBV12-4; J gene: TRBJ2-5; clone size: NA; D gene: TRBD1; CDR3 protein: CASSFGQGARKTQYF; CDR3 DNA: TGTGCCAGCAGTTTCGGACAGGGGGCGCGGAAGACCCAGTACTTC
V gene: TRBV7-9; J gene: TRBJ2-2; clone size: NA; D gene: NA; CDR3 protein: CASSSIGGALTGELFF; CDR3 DNA: TGTGCCAGCAGCTCGATCGGTGGGGCCCTCACCGGGGAGCTGTTTTTT
V gene: TRBV6-5; J gene: TRBJ2-4; clone size: NA; D gene: NA; CDR3 protein: CASSAPGHYYNEQYF; CDR3 DNA: TGTGCCAGCAGTGCTCCGGGACACTATTACAATGAGCAGTACTTC
V gene: TRBV5-1; J gene: TRBJ1-1; clone size: few; D gene: NA; CDR3 protein: CASGGGSGYTEAFF; CDR3 DNA: TGCGCCAGCGGGGGAGGGTCGGGTTACACTGAAGCTTTCTTT
V gene: TRBV12-3/TRBV12-4; J gene: TRBJ2-3; clone size: few; D gene: NA; CDR3 protein: CASREEAVGEDTQYF; CDR3 DNA: TGTGCCAGCAGAGAGGAAGCGGTTGGTGAAGATACGCAGTATTTT
V gene: TRBV4-2; J gene: TRBJ2-7; clone size: few; D gene: NA; CDR3 protein: CASSQLRNYRYEQYF; CDR3 DNA: TGTGCCAGCAGCCAACTCCGGAACTACAGGTACGAGCAGTACTTC